This TCR beta chain was recovered during a study of blood T cell repertoires in COVID-19. In the study overall: Samples came from the United States, Italy and Spain, spanning acute and convalescent COVID-19. The analysed material was cDNA or gDNA that came from T cells, B-cell-depleted T cells, or PBMCs.

The CDR3 is 15 amino acids. J gave up 0 bases and V 0 bases, and 1 base lay outside the gene matches. CDR1 is SGHRS and CDR2 is YFSETQ in the germline V gene. The protocol was immunoSEQ multiplex PCR, while the TCRdb copy is restricted to in-frame clones and leaves out a portion. The sample has 150,000 to 200,000 clones; 60% to 85% are singletons. The chain links TRBV5-1 to TRBJ2-3, with TRBD2 identical over 7 bases. Sequences were obtained from peripheral blood. This sequence was found in a man aged 60 to 69 with active or convalescent COVID-19. CDR3 nucleotide sequence: TGCGCCAGCAGCTTGGGCGGGAGTAGCACAGATACGCAGTATTTT. This codes for CASSLGGSSTDTQYF.